These T cell receptor beta chains were read from a single sample in a study of blood T cell repertoires in COVID-19. The assay was immunoSEQ multiplex PCR, and TCRdb's table has in-frame clones only and misses some. The sample includes approximately 81,000 clones, roughly four fifths of them seen just once. The material sequenced was peripheral blood. These receptors were obtained from a human donor in a cohort sampled during active COVID-19. CDR3s include the opening cysteine and the closing phenylalanine or tryptophan. The D gene is left open where the match is weak. Expanded clones get a size class; other rows say once, few or many, or leave the size out.

V,J,D,size,length,CDR3,DNA
TRBV5-1,TRBJ1-2,.,.,13,CASSLERQGGYTF,TGCGCCAGCAGCTTGGAGCGCCAGGGGGGCTACACCTTC
TRBV24-1,TRBJ1-5,.,once,16,CATSDLTGTSSQPQHF,TGTGCCACCAGTGATTTGACGGGGACAAGCTCCCAGCCCCAGCATTTT
TRBV5-1,TRBJ1-2,.,.,14,CASSLDGAGYGYTF,TGCGCCAGCAGCTTGGATGGGGCAGGCTATGGCTACACCTTC
TRBV30,TRBJ2-7,TRBD1,.,14,CAWRRQGRTDEQYF,TGTGCCTGGCGCCGACAGGGGAGGACGGACGAGCAGTACTTC
TRBV6-5,TRBJ1-2,.,.,14,CASSPRVPRGGYTF,TGTGCCAGCAGTCCCCGGGTCCCCAGAGGCGGCTACACCTTC
TRBV2,TRBJ1-4,TRBD1,.,16,CASRGGQGNRNEKLFF,TGTGCCAGCAGGGGAGGACAGGGGAATCGGAATGAAAAACTGTTTTTT
TRBV27,TRBJ1-2,TRBD1,.,15,CASSPGQGANYGYTF,TGTGCCAGCAGTCCCGGGCAGGGGGCAAACTATGGCTACACCTTC
TRBV2,TRBJ1-6,TRBD1,.,14,CASSATGENSPLHF,TGTGCCAGCAGTGCGACAGGGGAGAATTCACCCCTCCACTTT
TRBV25-1,TRBJ2-1,TRBD2,once,15,CASSDAGGPFDEQFF,TGTGCCAGCAGTGACGCGGGGGGGCCGTTCGATGAGCAGTTCTTC
TRBV7-9,TRBJ2-7,TRBD1,.,17,CASSLVEGLGTGVEQYF,TGTGCCAGCAGCTTAGTGGAAGGTCTCGGGACAGGGGTCGAGCAGTACTTC
TRBV7-3,TRBJ2-5,.,.,13,CASSQGTEETQYF,TGTGCCAGCAGCCAGGGCACTGAAGAGACCCAGTACTTC
TRBV19,TRBJ1-1,.,few,10,CASSISTPFF,TGTGCCAGTAGTATCTCAACACCTTTCTTT
TRBV7-3,TRBJ2-5,TRBD2,.,15,CASSATSGGGETQYF,TGTGCCAGCAGCGCGACTAGCGGGGGAGGTGAGACCCAGTACTTC
TRBV5-1,TRBJ1-2,.,.,16,CASSFKMTGANYGYTF,TGCGCCAGCAGCTTCAAAATGACAGGAGCCAACTATGGCTACACCTTC
TRBV10-3,TRBJ2-2,TRBD2,.,17,CAISVSHGGTNTGELFF,TGTGCCATCAGCGTGAGTCACGGGGGGACGAACACCGGGGAGCTGTTTTTT
TRBV7-9,TRBJ2-1,.,.,11,CASSLNNEQFF,TGTGCCAGCAGCCTTAACAATGAGCAGTTCTTC
TRBV11-2,TRBJ2-1,.,once,16,CASRVSGSSSYNEQFF,TGTGCCAGCAGAGTTAGCGGCTCGAGCTCCTACAATGAGCAGTTCTTC
TRBV9,TRBJ1-1,.,.,16,CASSVAPGGRDTEAFF,TGTGCCAGCAGCGTCGCCCCGGGGGGCAGGGACACTGAAGCTTTCTTT
TRBV10-3,TRBJ1-3,.,.,15,CAISVGVFSGNTIYF,TGTGCCATCAGTGTCGGGGTTTTCTCTGGAAACACCATATATTTT
TRBV7-2,TRBJ1-1,.,.,13,CASSSGGNTEAFF,TGTGCCAGCAGCTCCGGCGGGAACACTGAAGCTTTCTTT
TRBV3-1/TRBV3-2,TRBJ1-2,.,.,14,CASSQDGRRYGYTF,TGTGCCAGCAGCCAAGATGGCCGCCGCTATGGCTACACCTTC
TRBV12-3/TRBV12-4,TRBJ1-2,.,.,13,CASTSAADYGYTF,TGTGCCAGCACCTCGGCGGCCGACTATGGCTACACCTTC
TRBV9,TRBJ1-6,.,.,17,CASSVEGGDPNNSPLHF,TGTGCCAGCAGCGTAGAGGGAGGGGACCCAAATAATTCACCCCTCCACTTT